The 11 T cell receptor beta chains listed next were all sequenced from one sample in a study of shared clonotypes between healthy human individuals. The method was immunoSEQ multiplex PCR; TCRdb's version includes in-frame clones alone and lacks a portion of them. The sample lists approximately 600,000 clones; approximately 96% were seen once. CD45RO-negative, CCR7-positively selected cells formed the naive CD8 fraction, excluding terminally differentiated effector memory CD45RA+ cells. Sequenced sample: naive CD8+ T cells sorted from blood. The source is a woman in her twenties or thirties in good health.

The chain is built from TRBV19 and TRBJ2-1, with 7 bases matching TRBD2. The CDR3 is 13 amino acids. The germline CDR1 and CDR2 sequences are LNHDA and SQIVND (reference sequence). Trimming at V came to 5 bases and at J to 5 bases, leaving 3 bases not matched to a gene. The CDR3 nucleotides read TGTGCCAGTAGTGTCGGGACTAACAATGAGCAGTTCTTC. It encodes CASSVGTNNEQFF.

The chain couples TRBV28 to TRBJ2-3, with 8 bases lining up with TRBD1. Germline V gives CDR1 MDHEN, CDR2 SYDVKM. The V gene end was trimmed by 4 bases and the J gene end by 2 bases; junction bases not matched to a gene: 8. CDR3 length: 16 residues. The CDR3 DNA is TGTGCCAGCAGTTCGACAGGGGCCCTGGACACAGATACGCAGTATTTT. Residues: CASSSTGALDTDTQYF. The complete variable domain, with remaining parts taken from reference TRBV28 and TRBJ2-3, reads DVKVTQSSRYLVKRTGEKVFLECVQDMDHENMFWYRQDPGLGLRLIYFSYDVKMKEKGDIPEGYSVSREKKERFSLILESASTNQTSMYLCASSSTGALDTDTQYFGPGTRLTVL.

The chain joins TRBV9 to TRBJ2-1; TRBD2 aligns across 9 bases. The CDR3 loop spans 14 amino acids. Germline CDR1 reads SGDLS; CDR2 reads YYNGEE. With V trimmed by 4 bases and J by 7 bases, 6 bases remained unmatched. The CDR3 nucleotides read TGTGCCAGCAGCCCCTGGACTAGCGAGAATGAGCAGTTCTTC. Encoded protein: CASSPWTSENEQFF.

Of note for this clone: This specimen includes other DNA sequences encoding the same CDR3. This chain links TRBV7-8 with TRBJ2-7; D call uncertain. Germline-derived CDR1 and CDR2 are SGHVS and FQNEAQ. The CDR3 is 12 residues long. Trimming took off 2 bases at V and 3 bases at J, with 5 bases between the two ends. The CDR3 spells CASSLRNYEQYF. The CDR3 nucleotides read TGTGCCAGCAGCTTACGGAACTACGAGCAGTACTTC.

V gene TRBV27 combines with J gene TRBJ2-7; D not certain. CDR3 length: 14 residues. The ends were cut back, 4 bases at V and 1 base at J, with 11 bases in the middle. Germline CDR1 MNHEY, CDR2 SMNVEV (reference sequence). The CDR3 here is CASSYLSESYEQYF. The CDR3 region has the DNA TGTGCCAGCAGTTACCTCTCTGAATCCTACGAGCAGTACTTC.

This chain links TRBV28 with TRBJ2-7; 13 bases fit TRBD2. The CDR3 has 16 residues. CDR1 and CDR2 from the germline V gene are MDHEN and SYDVKM. The J segment lost 4 bases and the V segment lost 5 bases, leaving 8 bases of the junction unmatched. CDR3 loop: CASSHLGLAGVYEQYF. The CDR3 nucleotides are TGTGCCAGCAGTCACCTCGGACTAGCGGGAGTATACGAGCAGTACTTC.

The chain joins TRBV5-1 to TRBJ2-7, with D possibly TRBD2 on 6 matching bases. Germline V gene data show CDR1 as SGHRS and CDR2 as YFSETQ. CDR3 length: 12 residues. V shed 2 bases and J shed 5 bases, with 8 bases lying between them. CDR3 protein: CASSFRRDEQYF. Written as DNA, the CDR3 is TGCGCCAGCAGCTTCAGGAGGGACGAGCAGTACTTC. The full variable domain, in which reference TRBV5-1 and TRBJ2-7 provide the parts outside the CDR3, is KAGVTQTPRYLIKTRGQQVTLSCSPISGHRSVSWYQQTPGQGLQFLFEYFSETQRNKGNFPGRFSGRQFSNSRSEMNVSTLELGDSALYLCASSFRRDEQYFGPGTRLTVT.

The rearrangement uses TRBV29-1 and TRBJ2-7; D might be TRBD1 (5 bases). Germline V CDR1 and CDR2: SQVTM, ANQGSEA. Trimming stripped 5 bases from V and 3 bases from J, with 14 bases between. The CDR3 extends over 13 amino acids. DNA for the CDR3: TGCAGCGTTAGGGTAGGGGCTAACTACGAGCAGTACTTC. Translation: CSVRVGANYEQYF.

V is TRBV27 and J is TRBJ2-1; 8 positions agree with TRBD1. The CDR3 is made up of 13 amino acids. Losses at the gene ends were 5 bases for V and 6 bases for J; bases not matched to a gene: 3. Germline V gene sequence: CDR1 MNHEY, CDR2 SMNVEV (reference sequence). The CDR3 here is CASSTGGSNEQFF. The CDR3 nucleotides are TGTGCCAGCAGTACAGGGGGGAGCAATGAGCAGTTCTTC.

This chain links TRBV1 with TRBJ2-7; the table gives TRBD2 as D, unverified against the DNA. TRBV1 is a pseudogene locus. This CDR3 has 20 amino acids. In DNA form, the CDR3 reads TGCACCAGCAGCCAAGGAGAGGGCAGGACGAACTTAGCGGGACCCTACGAGCAGTACTTC. Amino acid sequence: CTSSQGEGRTNLAGPYEQYF.

This sequence joins TRBV28 and TRBJ2-1; 9 positions match TRBD2. V dropped 3 bases and J dropped 5; count of bases not matched to a gene: 2. Per germline, CDR1 MDHEN and CDR2 SYDVKM. CDR3 length equals 14 residues. The CDR3 DNA reads TGTGCCAGCAGTTTTGAGCGGGAGGACAATGAGCAGTTCTTC. This encodes CASSFEREDNEQFF.